These T cell receptor beta chains were read from a single sample in a study of blood T cell repertoires in COVID-19. The method was immunoSEQ multiplex PCR; TCRdb's version includes in-frame clones alone and lacks a portion of them. Altogether under 200,000 clones are present, roughly 84% being singletons, with the ten largest covering approximately 14%. The sequencing input was peripheral blood. The receptors were gathered from a woman aged 70-85 years with COVID-19, enrolled during active disease. Both conserved end residues are part of each CDR3. D genes are given only for firm matches. Only part of the rows carry a size: once, few, many, or a class if the clone is expanded.

j_gene	v_gene	abundance	d_gene	CDR3aa	CDR3nt
TRBJ1-2	TRBV2	.	.	CASSITGRASGYTF	TGTGCCAGCAGTATAACGGGAAGAGCAAGCGGCTACACCTTC
TRBJ2-7	TRBV19	.	TRBD2	CASSILAGSGYEQYF	TGTGCCAGTAGTATTCTAGCGGGTAGTGGCTACGAGCAGTACTTC
TRBJ1-1	TRBV27	.	TRBD1	CASSLMGQEAFF	TGTGCCAGCAGTTTAATGGGACAGGAAGCTTTCTTT
TRBJ2-3	TRBV9	.	.	CASSTGTSTDTQYF	TGTGCCAGCAGTACCGGGACTAGCACAGATACGCAGTATTTT
TRBJ1-2	TRBV12-5	.	.	CASAQVAGYTF	TGTGCTAGTGCTCAGGTGGCTGGCTACACCTTC
TRBJ2-5	TRBV3-1/TRBV3-2	.	TRBD2	CASGPGRASVTQYF	TGTGCCAGCGGACCCGGGAGGGCCTCCGTGACCCAGTACTTC
TRBJ1-1	TRBV5-4	.	TRBD1	CASSSRDSNTEAFF	TGTGCCAGCAGCTCTAGGGACAGCAACACTGAAGCTTTCTTT
TRBJ2-5	TRBV5-6	.	TRBD1	CASSPRWTGEETQYF	TGTGCCAGCAGCCCGAGATGGACAGGGGAAGAGACCCAGTACTTC
TRBJ1-1	TRBV27	.	TRBD1	CASSLTGTAEAFF	TGTGCCAGCAGTCTTACCGGGACAGCTGAAGCTTTCTTT
TRBJ2-5	TRBV7-2	.	TRBD1	CASSPGQGARETQYF	TGTGCCAGCAGCCCAGGACAGGGGGCCCGAGAGACCCAGTACTTC
TRBJ2-6	TRBV6-1	.	.	CARNEGASGANVLTF	TGTGCCAGGAATGAAGGGGCTTCTGGGGCCAACGTCCTGACTTTC
TRBJ2-3	TRBV19	.	.	CASSKRHEKTDTQYF	TGTGCCAGTAGTAAAAGACACGAAAAAACAGATACGCAGTATTTT
TRBJ2-1	TRBV4-1	once	.	CASSLLADSSSYNEQFF	TGCGCCAGCAGCCTCTTAGCGGACTCCAGCTCCTACAATGAGCAGTTCTTC
TRBJ2-3	TRBV12-5	.	TRBD2	CASGFGLAQDTQYF	TGTGCTAGTGGGTTTGGACTAGCTCAAGATACGCAGTATTTT
TRBJ1-1	TRBV19	once	.	CASSMRAEGAFF	TGTGCCAGTAGTATGAGGGCCGAGGGAGCTTTCTTT
TRBJ1-5	TRBV6-5	.	TRBD1	CASTGTGISNQPQHF	TGTGCCAGCACCGGGACAGGGATCAGCAATCAGCCCCAGCATTTT
TRBJ2-5	TRBV3-1/TRBV3-2	once	TRBD1	CASSPFLTGKETQYF	TGTGCCAGCAGCCCTTTTTTGACAGGGAAAGAGACCCAGTACTTC
TRBJ1-1	TRBV15	.	.	CATTQETNTEAFF	TGTGCCACCACACAGGAGACAAACACTGAAGCTTTCTTT
TRBJ1-2	TRBV12-3/TRBV12-4	once	.	CATTGEGSGGYTF	TGTGCCACCACCGGGGAGGGGAGCGGTGGCTACACCTTC
TRBJ2-5	TRBV29-1	once	.	CSVAGETQYF	TGCAGCGTTGCCGGGGAGACCCAGTACTTC
TRBJ2-5	TRBV2	.	.	CASSPRTQYF	TGTGCCAGCAGCCCTAGGACCCAGTACTTC
TRBJ1-3	TRBV11-2	.	TRBD1	CASSFLGQGNTIYF	TGTGCCAGCAGCTTCCTCGGACAGGGGAACACCATATATTTT
TRBJ2-3	TRBV3-1/TRBV3-2	.	TRBD1	CASSKGTVGFSTDTQYF	TGTGCCAGCAGCAAAGGGACAGTGGGTTTTAGCACAGATACGCAGTATTTT
TRBJ2-5	TRBV6-1	few	.	CASSEVRNRQETQYF	TGTGCCAGCAGTGAAGTGAGGAACCGACAAGAGACCCAGTACTTC
TRBJ1-2	TRBV30	.	.	CAWSETTVVYGYTF	TGTGCCTGGAGTGAAACGACAGTGGTATACGGCTACACCTTC
TRBJ2-1	TRBV12-3/TRBV12-4	.	.	CASSPTENEQFF	TGTGCCAGCAGCCCGACAGAGAATGAGCAGTTCTTC
TRBJ1-1	TRBV2	.	TRBD1	CASSTGTGRTEAFF	TGTGCCAGCAGCACCGGGACAGGGAGGACTGAAGCTTTCTTT
TRBJ1-2	TRBV2	.	.	CASSGSSGFGYTF	TGTGCCAGCAGTGGGTCTTCAGGGTTCGGCTACACCTTC
TRBJ2-5	TRBV11-3	.	TRBD2	CASSIGLAGVGQETQYF	TGTGCCAGCAGCATCGGACTAGCGGGAGTAGGGCAAGAGACCCAGTACTTC
TRBJ2-5	TRBV7-9	.	TRBD1	CASSFGQGLETQYF	TGTGCCAGCAGCTTCGGACAGGGACTAGAGACCCAGTACTTC
TRBJ1-5	TRBV28	.	.	CASSTHGQRTQHF	TGTGCCAGCAGTACCCACGGACAGCGAACCCAGCATTTT
TRBJ1-2	TRBV29-1	.	.	CSVVAGGGGYTF	TGCAGCGTTGTGGCTGGCGGGGGTGGCTACACCTTC
TRBJ1-4	TRBV6-1	.	.	CASSETPEKLFF	TGTGCCAGCAGTGAGACTCCTGAAAAACTGTTTTTT
TRBJ2-7	TRBV5-4	.	.	CASSGRRGTGNYEQYF	TGTGCCAGCAGCGGGCGACGCGGGACGGGCAACTACGAGCAGTACTTC
TRBJ1-6	TRBV6-6	.	TRBD1	CASSLGQVDNSPLHF	TGTGCCAGCAGTCTCGGACAGGTAGACAATTCACCCCTCCACTTT
TRBJ1-5	TRBV4-2	.	.	CASSQESNSNQPQHF	TGTGCCAGCAGCCAAGAGAGTAATAGCAATCAGCCCCAGCATTTT
TRBJ1-5	TRBV11-2	.	.	CASSPGPGVNQPQHF	TGTGCCAGCAGCCCCGGACCGGGGGTGAATCAGCCCCAGCATTTT
TRBJ2-3	TRBV28	.	TRBD2	CASHSGVFSTDTQYF	TGTGCCAGCCATAGCGGGGTATTTAGCACAGATACGCAGTATTTT
TRBJ1-2	TRBV7-9	.	TRBD1	CASSLTGRNYGYTF	TGTGCCAGCAGCCTGACAGGGCGGAACTATGGCTACACCTTC
TRBJ1-5	TRBV3-1/TRBV3-2	.	.	CASSQDRGYQPQHF	TGTGCCAGCAGCCAAGATAGAGGATATCAGCCCCAGCATTTT
TRBJ1-1	TRBV7-9	.	.	CASIHFRGEAFF	TGTGCCAGCATCCACTTTAGAGGGGAAGCTTTCTTT
TRBJ2-1	TRBV9	.	TRBD2	CASSVVGESGRAYNEQFF	TGTGCCAGCAGCGTAGTGGGGGAAAGCGGGAGGGCCTACAATGAGCAGTTCTTC
TRBJ2-1	TRBV30	.	.	CAWSVGGGYEQFF	TGTGCCTGGAGTGTAGGGGGAGGGTATGAGCAGTTCTTC
TRBJ2-3	TRBV14	.	.	CASSQAGKIYTDTQYF	TGTGCCAGCAGCCAAGCAGGGAAGATATACACGGATACGCAGTATTTT
TRBJ2-1	TRBV12-3/TRBV12-4	.	.	CASSLMAGEQFF	TGTGCCAGCAGTTTAATGGCGGGGGAGCAGTTCTTC
TRBJ1-5	TRBV28	.	TRBD1	CASSLPEGAIQPQHF	TGTGCCAGCAGTTTACCCGAGGGGGCAATACAGCCCCAGCATTTT
TRBJ2-7	TRBV25-1	.	TRBD2	CASSPAGVHEQYF	TGTGCCAGCTCCCCGGCGGGGGTCCACGAGCAGTACTTC
TRBJ2-3	TRBV5-1	.	.	CASSLDSYTDTQYF	TGCGCCAGCAGCTTGGACAGCTACACAGATACGCAGTATTTT
TRBJ2-5	TRBV11-2	once	TRBD1	CASSLGGRRETQYF	TGTGCCAGCAGCCTAGGGGGCAGGAGAGAGACCCAGTACTTC
TRBJ1-1	TRBV5-1	.	.	CASSLGQFLMNTEAFF	TGCGCCAGCAGCTTGGGACAGTTTCTCATGAACACTGAAGCTTTCTTT
TRBJ2-5	TRBV18	.	.	CASSASQGMKETQYF	TGTGCCAGCTCCGCGTCTCAGGGTATGAAAGAGACCCAGTACTTC